The rows below give T cell receptor beta chains drawn from one sample of a study of regulatory T cells in long-lasting Graves disease. TCRdb independently ran MiXCR on the multiplex PCR reads; one entry per CDR3 protein. This table holds 350,000 to 500,000 distinct CDR3 sequences, around 15% found once. The data also belong to a second study, concerning T cells in Graves' hyperthyroidism and ophthalmopathy.

The sample in question was peripheral blood mononuclear cells (PBMCs), obtained at new diagnosis, from a patient treated with antithyroid drugs. These receptors all come from a woman under 30 with Graves disease. The CDR3 runs from the conserved cysteine through the conserved F or W. D genes are given only for firm matches. Part of the rows lack a size; the others show once, few, many or a class for expanded clones.

clone_size: -
j_call: TRBJ2-3
v_call: TRBV6-1
d_call: -
cdr3_nt: TGTGCCAGCAGTGGTTACCCTAATACGCAGTATTTT
cdr3_aa: CASSGYPNTQYF

clone_size: many
j_call: TRBJ1-1
v_call: TRBV6-5
d_call: -
cdr3_nt: TGTGCCAGCAGTTACTTCGGGAACACTGAAGCTTTCTTT
cdr3_aa: CASSYFGNTEAFF

clone_size: many
j_call: TRBJ2-5
v_call: TRBV27
d_call: -
cdr3_nt: TGTGCCAGCAGCCGCTTAGGGGGGGGCCAAGAGACCCAGTACTTC
cdr3_aa: CASSRLGGGQETQYF

clone_size: -
j_call: TRBJ2-1
v_call: TRBV6-2/TRBV6-3
d_call: -
cdr3_nt: TGTGCCAGCAACCCTTCACCGATGCGGCAGTTCTTC
cdr3_aa: CASNPSPMRQFF

clone_size: -
j_call: TRBJ1-2
v_call: TRBV12-3/TRBV12-4
d_call: TRBD1
cdr3_nt: TGTGCCAGCAGTTGGGGACAGGGGGCAGGGGGCTACACCTTC
cdr3_aa: CASSWGQGAGGYTF

clone_size: many
j_call: TRBJ1-1
v_call: TRBV27
d_call: TRBD1
cdr3_nt: TGTGCCAGCAGTTTAAAGCCTACAGGGGGCGCTGGGTTAGCTTTCTTT
cdr3_aa: CASSLKPTGGAGLAFF

clone_size: few
j_call: TRBJ1-6
v_call: TRBV6-8
d_call: -
cdr3_nt: TGTGCCAGCAGTTATCGACTGGGGGGTAATTCACCCCTCCACTTT
cdr3_aa: CASSYRLGGNSPLHF

clone_size: few
j_call: TRBJ2-3
v_call: TRBV18
d_call: TRBD2
cdr3_nt: TGTGCCAGCTCACCGCCGGGACTAGCGGCCTACACAGATACGCAGTATTTT
cdr3_aa: CASSPPGLAAYTDTQYF

clone_size: many
j_call: TRBJ1-2
v_call: TRBV12-3/TRBV12-4
d_call: TRBD1
cdr3_nt: TGTGCCAGCAGTACCCCCCGGGGACAGGTTGTAGGCTACACCTTC
cdr3_aa: CASSTPRGQVVGYTF

clone_size: many
j_call: TRBJ2-7
v_call: TRBV10-3
d_call: TRBD2
cdr3_nt: TGTGCCATCAGCGAGACTAGCGGGGGGTACGAGCAGTACTTC
cdr3_aa: CAISETSGGYEQYF

clone_size: many
j_call: TRBJ1-1
v_call: TRBV5-6
d_call: -
cdr3_nt: TGTGCCAGCAGCGGATTATACAGGGATCACACTGAAGCTTTCTTT
cdr3_aa: CASSGLYRDHTEAFF

clone_size: many
j_call: TRBJ2-3
v_call: TRBV7-2
d_call: -
cdr3_nt: TGTGCCAGCAGCAATACGGTCACAGATACGCAGTATTTT
cdr3_aa: CASSNTVTDTQYF

clone_size: many
j_call: TRBJ1-4
v_call: TRBV30
d_call: -
cdr3_nt: TGTGCCTGGAGTGTGAAGAATGAAAAACTGTTTTTT
cdr3_aa: CAWSVKNEKLFF

clone_size: many
j_call: TRBJ1-1
v_call: TRBV7-9
d_call: -
cdr3_nt: TGTGCCAGCAGCATGGGACATCCCGTTTTT
cdr3_aa: CASSMGHPVF

clone_size: many
j_call: TRBJ2-5
v_call: TRBV18
d_call: TRBD1
cdr3_nt: TGTGCCAGCTCACCGGGACAGGGGGCGTTGGAGACCCAGTACTTC
cdr3_aa: CASSPGQGALETQYF

clone_size: -
j_call: TRBJ2-4
v_call: TRBV5-1
d_call: TRBD2
cdr3_nt: TGCGCCAGCAGCTTGGGTGTAATTGCGGGAGAGCGGCAAAACATTCAGTACTTC
cdr3_aa: CASSLGVIAGERQNIQYF

clone_size: -
j_call: TRBJ2-2
v_call: TRBV12-3/TRBV12-4
d_call: -
cdr3_nt: TGTGCCAGCACCCCCGACACCGGGGAGCTGTTTTTT
cdr3_aa: CASTPDTGELFF